This TCR beta chain was sequenced during a study of regulatory T cells in long-lasting Graves disease. Stated time point: newly diagnosed GD, antithyroid drugs for less than 3 months. After RNA was extracted from PBMCs, the TCR library was made from it. In this sample, this clonotype turned up a few times. Assembly of TCR beta libraries relied on iRepertoire HTBI primers together with Arm-PCR of CDR3 regions. As processed by the authors: Sequenced samples collectively carried under 75 TRBV and 14 TRBJ segments. TCRdb independently ran MiXCR on the multiplex PCR reads; one entry per CDR3 protein. These V and J calls are TCRdb output, not the study's own analysis. The table records approximately 230,000 distinct CDR3 sequences, approximately 20% of them present only once. This CDR3 contains 14 residues. CDR1 MNHGY and CDR2 SVAAGI come from the germline V gene. V lost 4 bases and J 2 bases, leaving 12 bases between the germline ends.

The rearrangement links TRBV6-9 to TRBJ2-7; a weak D match, TRBD1 (6 bases). This sample comprised peripheral blood mononuclear cells (PBMCs), obtained at new diagnosis, from a patient treated with antithyroid drugs. The clonotype originates from a female donor with Graves disease. The CDR3 bases are TGTGCCAGCAGTTTTTTCGACAGGCCCTACGAGCAGTACTTC. Translation gives CASSFFDRPYEQYF.